This T cell receptor (beta chain) is drawn from a study of cytomegalovirus exposure and HLA in healthy donors. The study ran its PCR with 60 Vbeta and 13 Jbeta primers. Per the original data handling: An analysis that came later counted 60 million to 80 million unique TCR beta chains, approximately 11 million shared. Repertoires were generated with immunoSEQ multiplex PCR, while TCRdb's copy carries only in-frame clones and drops some. The DNA gave D and trimming, while V, J and clone size come from that table. The sample lists 150,000 to 200,000 clones, around 80% occurring once. The V end was cut by 1 base, the J end by 6 bases, with 9 bases between. Looked up from germline, CDR1 is SGHAT and CDR2 is FQNNGV. CDR3 length: 14 residues.

Sequencing input: PBMCs. This clonotype originated in a woman aged 45-65 years in good health and CMV-seropositive. V usage is TRBV11-2 and J usage is TRBJ2-2; the D gene is possibly TRBD2 (5 bases). The CDR3 spells CASSLGSSPGELFF. The CDR3 nucleotides are TGTGCCAGCAGCTTAGGGTCTAGCCCCGGGGAGCTGTTTTTT.